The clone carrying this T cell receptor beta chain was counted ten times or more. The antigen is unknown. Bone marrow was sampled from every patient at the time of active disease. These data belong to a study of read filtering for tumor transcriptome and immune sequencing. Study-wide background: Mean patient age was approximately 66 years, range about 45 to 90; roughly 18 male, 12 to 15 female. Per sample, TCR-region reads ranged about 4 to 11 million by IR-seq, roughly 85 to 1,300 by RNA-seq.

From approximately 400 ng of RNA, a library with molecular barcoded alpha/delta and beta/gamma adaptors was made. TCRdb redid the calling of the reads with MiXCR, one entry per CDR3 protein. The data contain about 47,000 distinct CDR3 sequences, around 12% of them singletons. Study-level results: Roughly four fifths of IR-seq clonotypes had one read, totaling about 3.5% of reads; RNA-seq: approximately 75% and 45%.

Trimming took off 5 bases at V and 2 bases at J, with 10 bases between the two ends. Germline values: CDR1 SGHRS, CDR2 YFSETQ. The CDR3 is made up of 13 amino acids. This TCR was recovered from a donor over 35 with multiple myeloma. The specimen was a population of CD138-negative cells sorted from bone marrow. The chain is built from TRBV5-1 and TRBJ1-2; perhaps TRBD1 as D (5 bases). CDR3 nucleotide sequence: TGCGCCAGCAGACGGGACGCCAACTATGGCTACACCTTC. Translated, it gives CASRRDANYGYTF.